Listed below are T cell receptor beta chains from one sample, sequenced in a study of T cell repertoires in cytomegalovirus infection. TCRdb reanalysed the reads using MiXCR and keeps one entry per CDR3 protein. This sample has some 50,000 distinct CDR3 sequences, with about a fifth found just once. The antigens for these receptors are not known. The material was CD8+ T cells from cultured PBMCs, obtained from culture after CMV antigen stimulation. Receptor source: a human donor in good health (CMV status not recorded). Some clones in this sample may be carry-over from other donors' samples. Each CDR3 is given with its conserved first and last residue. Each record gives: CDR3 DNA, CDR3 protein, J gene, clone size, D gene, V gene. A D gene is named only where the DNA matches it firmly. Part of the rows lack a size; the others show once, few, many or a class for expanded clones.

TGTGACAGCAGTTTACGGGGGCTTGGCACTGAAGCTTTCTTT	CDSSLRGLGTEAFF	TRBJ1-1	NA	NA	TRBV27
TGTGCCAGCAGCTCTTTCTCGACAGAAGGTTATAATTCACCCCTCCACTTT	CASSSFSTEGYNSPLHF	TRBJ1-6	NA	NA	TRBV7-2
TGTGCCAGCAGCTTATTTCCAGCGGGAGGCCTCCAAGAGACCCAGTACTTC	CASSLFPAGGLQETQYF	TRBJ2-5	few	TRBD2	TRBV7-2
TGTGCCAGCAGCTTAGACAGCAATCAGCCCCAGCATTTT	CASSLDSNQPQHF	TRBJ1-5	few	NA	TRBV7-9
TGTGCCATCAGTGACCCAGCGGGACCATACAATGAGCAGTTCTTC	CAISDPAGPYNEQFF	TRBJ2-1	NA	TRBD2	TRBV10-3
TGTGCCAGCAGCAAGAGTTCAATCAGAAACACCGGGGAGCTGTTTTTT	CASSKSSIRNTGELFF	TRBJ2-2	NA	NA	TRBV7-9
TGTGCCAGCAGCCCACCAGGGGGTGGTCAGCCCCAGCATTTT	CASSPPGGGQPQHF	TRBJ1-5	many	TRBD1	TRBV12-3/TRBV12-4
TGTGCCAGCAGTTCACCCAGGGGATACCAAGAGACCCAGTACTTC	CASSSPRGYQETQYF	TRBJ2-5	few	NA	TRBV6-2/TRBV6-3
TGTGCCAGCAGCTGGTCCGTAGGAACTGAAGCTTTCTTT	CASSWSVGTEAFF	TRBJ1-1	NA	NA	TRBV7-2
TGTGCCAGCAGTCGGGACAGGACCTATGGCTACACCTTC	CASSRDRTYGYTF	TRBJ1-2	few	TRBD1	TRBV7-9
TGTGCCAGCAGAGCTACGCACACCATATATTTT	CASRATHTIYF	TRBJ1-3	few	NA	TRBV28
TGTGCCAGCAGCTTAAACCGCGGACAGGGGGGGAAAGCCAAAAACATTCAGTACTTC	CASSLNRGQGGKAKNIQYF	TRBJ2-4	NA	TRBD1	TRBV11-3
TGTGCCAGCAGCTTTGGAGTTTTAGCGCCCACCTACGAGCAGTACTTC	CASSFGVLAPTYEQYF	TRBJ2-7	few	NA	TRBV7-8
TGTGCCAGCAGCTTAGGCCTTGGACTAGCGGGAGGGCGGGAAGGCGGGGAGCTGTTTTTT	CASSLGLGLAGGREGGELFF	TRBJ2-2	NA	TRBD2	TRBV7-2
TGTGCCAGCAGCTTGGCTCCGGGTGGGGGACGTGAAGCTTTCTTT	CASSLAPGGGREAFF	TRBJ1-1	NA	NA	TRBV5-6
TGTGCCAGCAGTTCCCCGACTAGCGGGGGGAAAAGCTCCTACAATGAGCAGTTCTTC	CASSSPTSGGKSSYNEQFF	TRBJ2-1	few	TRBD2	TRBV6-2/TRBV6-3
TGTGCCAGCAGTGGACAGGGGAGGGGCGAGCAGTACTTC	CASSGQGRGEQYF	TRBJ2-7	NA	NA	TRBV6-1
TGTGCCATCAGTGAGGGGACTAGCGGAAGTACTAGCACAGATACGCAGTATTTT	CAISEGTSGSTSTDTQYF	TRBJ2-3	few	TRBD2	TRBV10-3
TGTGCCAGCGCGGCGGGCCCCTACGAGCAGTACTTC	CASAAGPYEQYF	TRBJ2-7	few	NA	TRBV2
TGTGCCAGCAGTGAACGTCCAGCGGGACTCTCCTACGAGCAGTACTTC	CASSERPAGLSYEQYF	TRBJ2-7	NA	TRBD2	TRBV2
TGTGCCAGCAGCCCCCAGGGGTCCCAAGAGACCCAGTACTTC	CASSPQGSQETQYF	TRBJ2-5	few	NA	TRBV11-3
TGTGCCAGCAGTGAATATGGGGATAGTTCACCCCTCCACTTT	CASSEYGDSSPLHF	TRBJ1-6	NA	NA	TRBV25-1
TGTGCCAGCAGTCCACGGGACAGGGGCCCCACTAGCGGACCCTACGAGCAGTACTTC	CASSPRDRGPTSGPYEQYF	TRBJ2-7	few	TRBD1	TRBV28
TGTGCCAGCAGTGCCCGGGACGGCAGCACAGATACGCAGTATTTT	CASSARDGSTDTQYF	TRBJ2-3	NA	NA	TRBV12-3/TRBV12-4
TGCAGCGTTGTTAAAGAGGGGGCCATAGATACGCAGTATTTT	CSVVKEGAIDTQYF	TRBJ2-3	NA	TRBD1	TRBV29-1
TGTGCCAGCAGCTCCGGGACTAGCGTATTTAATGAGCAGTTCTTC	CASSSGTSVFNEQFF	TRBJ2-1	NA	TRBD2	TRBV27
TGTGCCAGCAGCCTTACAGGGGGAAGTGGCTACACCTTC	CASSLTGGSGYTF	TRBJ1-2	few	TRBD1	TRBV27
TGTGCCAGTAGTAGAAAACCGCACACTGAAGCTTTCTTT	CASSRKPHTEAFF	TRBJ1-1	few	NA	TRBV19
TGTGCCAGCAGCCTAACCTCCTCCCTAGCGGGGGGGGAGTTCTTC	CASSLTSSLAGGEFF	TRBJ2-1	NA	TRBD2	TRBV7-2
TGTGCCAGCAGCTTAGCGCCATATGGCTACACCTTC	CASSLAPYGYTF	TRBJ1-2	once	NA	TRBV7-4
TGCAGTGCCATCCGGGGCAGCCCTACCTACGAGCAGTACTTC	CSAIRGSPTYEQYF	TRBJ2-7	few	NA	TRBV20-1
TGTGCCAGCAGCCAGAGGACTCTGGCCAATTCACCCCTCCACTTT	CASSQRTLANSPLHF	TRBJ1-6	few	NA	TRBV27
TGCAGCGTTGATGGGCCGGACTATGGCTACACCTTC	CSVDGPDYGYTF	TRBJ1-2	NA	NA	TRBV29-1
TGCAGCGTTGAGGTAGGGGGAGCCCCCTACAATGAGCAGTTCTTC	CSVEVGGAPYNEQFF	TRBJ2-1	NA	NA	TRBV29-1
TGTGCCAGCCAAACACAGGGGATAAAGAGGGAGCTGTTTTTT	CASQTQGIKRELFF	TRBJ2-2	NA	TRBD1	TRBV6-2/TRBV6-3
TGTGCCAGCAGCTTCCCGGCTAGCGGGGGTGAGCAGTTCTTC	CASSFPASGGEQFF	TRBJ2-1	few	TRBD2	TRBV7-8
TGTGCCAGCAGTTTACAGTACAATGAGCAGTTCTTC	CASSLQYNEQFF	TRBJ2-1	few	NA	TRBV28
TGTGCCAGCAGTCGGAGGGCGAAAAACAATGAGCAGTTCTTC	CASSRRAKNNEQFF	TRBJ2-1	NA	NA	TRBV28
TGTGCCAGCAACACAGGTTTTGGTTTCAATGAGCAGTTCTTC	CASNTGFGFNEQFF	TRBJ2-1	NA	NA	TRBV7-2
TGTGCCAGCAGCTTCCCAGGAATCACCTACGAGCAGTACTTC	CASSFPGITYEQYF	TRBJ2-7	many	NA	TRBV7-9
TGTGCCAGCAGCTCCATCCCTAGCGGAAATCCTTACGAGCAGTACTTC	CASSSIPSGNPYEQYF	TRBJ2-7	NA	TRBD2	TRBV7-9
TGTGCCAGCAGCTTAGCGGATTTTTCCTACGAGCAGTACTTC	CASSLADFSYEQYF	TRBJ2-7	NA	NA	TRBV7-6
TGCAGCGTCTCTCCAGGGGCGGGGGGCTATGGCTACACCTTC	CSVSPGAGGYGYTF	TRBJ1-2	NA	NA	TRBV29-1
TGTGCCAGTACAGGGGGCACAGATACGCAGTATTTT	CASTGGTDTQYF	TRBJ2-3	few	NA	TRBV19
TGTGCCAGCAGCAAAAATCAGGGGGGGAACAATCAGCCCCAGCATTTT	CASSKNQGGNNQPQHF	TRBJ1-5	NA	TRBD1	TRBV7-6
TGTGCCAGCAGCTTAGACGCGGGGGGCTACAACGAGCAGTTCTTC	CASSLDAGGYNEQFF	TRBJ2-1	few	TRBD2	TRBV7-8
TGTGCCAGCAGCTTAGTCGGGAGGGGGCCCAATGAGCAGTTCTTC	CASSLVGRGPNEQFF	TRBJ2-1	NA	NA	TRBV7-8
TGTGCCAGCAGTTTAATCCCCCTAACGTACTCACCCCTCCACTTT	CASSLIPLTYSPLHF	TRBJ1-6	NA	NA	TRBV27
TGTGCCAGCAGCTTAACCTCCCGGGGGAGAGACTATGGCTACACCTTC	CASSLTSRGRDYGYTF	TRBJ1-2	many	NA	TRBV7-8
TGTGCCAGCAGCAAACCGACTAGCGGGTTTAGCTCCTACAATGAGCAGTTCTTC	CASSKPTSGFSSYNEQFF	TRBJ2-1	NA	TRBD2	TRBV7-8
TGTGCCAGCAGCCCTATTAATGAGCAGTTCTTC	CASSPINEQFF	TRBJ2-1	NA	NA	TRBV7-9
TGTGCCAGCAGTCCAAGGGCCTCAGAGACCCAGTACTTC	CASSPRASETQYF	TRBJ2-5	few	NA	TRBV27
TGTGCCAGCAGATATACTCGGGACACAAACACCGGGGAGCTGTTTTTT	CASRYTRDTNTGELFF	TRBJ2-2	few	NA	TRBV7-9
TGTGCCAGCAGTTTATTGGGGGGTCAGCCCCAGCATTTT	CASSLLGGQPQHF	TRBJ1-5	few	NA	TRBV27
TGTGCCAGCAGCGGGCAGTACCCGAACACCGGGGAGCTGTTTTTT	CASSGQYPNTGELFF	TRBJ2-2	few	NA	TRBV7-9
TGTGCCAGCAGCCAAGTCCAGCGGGAGGCCTATGAGCAGTTCTTC	CASSQVQREAYEQFF	TRBJ2-1	NA	TRBD2	TRBV14
TGTGCCAGCAGCCCGGGACTAGGGCCCTACGAGCAGTACTTC	CASSPGLGPYEQYF	TRBJ2-7	few	TRBD2	TRBV12-3/TRBV12-4
TGTGCCAGCAGCTTACTAGCGGGCCCCACAGATACGCAGTATTTT	CASSLLAGPTDTQYF	TRBJ2-3	NA	TRBD2	TRBV7-3
TGTGCCAGCAGCTTAGGTATGGATTACAATGAGCAGTTCTTC	CASSLGMDYNEQFF	TRBJ2-1	NA	NA	TRBV11-2
TGTGCCAGCAGCCACAGGGGCCAAGAGACCCAGTACTTC	CASSHRGQETQYF	TRBJ2-5	NA	TRBD1	TRBV11-1